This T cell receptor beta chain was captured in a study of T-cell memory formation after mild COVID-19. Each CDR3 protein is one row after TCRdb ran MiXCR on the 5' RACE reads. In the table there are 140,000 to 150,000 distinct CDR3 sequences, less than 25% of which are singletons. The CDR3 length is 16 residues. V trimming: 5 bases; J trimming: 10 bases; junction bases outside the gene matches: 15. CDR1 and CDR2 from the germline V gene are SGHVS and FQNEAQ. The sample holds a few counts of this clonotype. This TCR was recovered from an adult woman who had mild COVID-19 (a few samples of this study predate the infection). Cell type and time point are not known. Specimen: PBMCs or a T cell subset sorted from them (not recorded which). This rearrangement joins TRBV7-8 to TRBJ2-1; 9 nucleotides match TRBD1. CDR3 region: CASSTQQGASGWEQFF. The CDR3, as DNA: TGTGCCAGCAGCACCCAACAGGGGGCTAGCGGCTGGGAGCAGTTCTTC. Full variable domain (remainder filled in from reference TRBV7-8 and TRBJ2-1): GAGVSQSPRYKVAKRGQDVALRCDPISGHVSLFWYQQALGQGPEFLTYFQNEAQLDKSGLPSDRFFAERPEGSVSTLKIQRTQQEDSAVYLCASSTQQGASGWEQFFGPGTRLTVL.